The 10 T cell receptor beta chains given below trace back to one sample, sequenced in a study of shared clonotypes between healthy human individuals. Naive CD8 isolation took CD45RO-negative cells positively selected for CCR7 and excluded terminally differentiated effector memory CD45RA+ cells. Clones were sequenced by immunoSEQ multiplex PCR, and TCRdb holds only the in-frame ones, with some missing. The repertoire consists of over 2,000,000 clones, with approximately 92% occurring once and the leading ten covering about 1.6%. Sequencing input: naive CD8+ T cells from PBMCs. All receptors come from a man aged 18 to 30 in good health. Some clones in this sample may be carry-over from other donors' samples.

Note on this clone: Other nucleotide sequences from this sample produce the same CDR3. The gene calls are TRBV9 and TRBJ2-7, with D unresolved. There are 12 residues in the CDR3. V dropped 1 base and J dropped 3 bases, with 5 bases sitting between them. Germline V gene data show CDR1 as SGDLS and CDR2 as YYNGEE. CDR3 DNA: TGTGCCAGCAGCGTAAACAACTACGAGCAGTACTTC. Protein: CASSVNNYEQYF.

V is TRBV7-8 and J is TRBJ2-1; the D gene could be TRBD1 or TRBD2 (5 bases each). This CDR3 has 16 amino acids. V was clipped by 1 base and J by 4 bases, with 14 bases between them. Germline V gene lookup returns CDR1 SGHVS and CDR2 FQNEAQ. CDR3 amino acids: CASSLGLGDPYNEQFF. DNA for the CDR3: TGTGCCAGCAGCTTAGGGTTGGGGGACCCGTACAATGAGCAGTTCTTC.

Regarding this clone: This sample includes further DNA sequences coding for the same CDR3. The rearrangement links TRBV6-5 to TRBJ2-2; D gene ambiguous. The germline V and J ends were trimmed by 0 bases and 4 bases, with 3 bases remaining between them. CDR3 length equals 13 residues. CDR1 and CDR2 (germline): MNHEY, SVGAGI. The chain's CDR3 is CASSYSATGELFF. The CDR3 coding sequence is TGTGCCAGCAGTTACTCGGCCACCGGGGAGCTGTTTTTT.

This clone was seen more than once but under ten times. DNA of the CDR3: TGTGCCAGCAGCTTAATTCCGGAGAACACTGAAGCTTTCTTT. It specifies CASSLIPENTEAFF. This chain connects TRBV7-9 to TRBJ1-1; D is unresolved. Trimming shortened V by 2 bases and J by 1 base, and 8 bases separated the two germline ends. The germline V gene encodes CDR1 SEHNR and CDR2 FQNEAQ (reference sequence). The CDR3 loop spans 14 amino acids.

V usage is TRBV11-2 and J usage is TRBJ2-1; D could derive from TRBD1 or TRBD2 (6 bases each). V was clipped by 5 bases and J by 4 bases, with 27 bases between them. The CDR3 contains 19 residues. Germline values: CDR1 SGHAT, CDR2 FQNNGV. The DNA of the CDR3 is TGTGCCAGCAGCCCCCTATGGGGGGCCTTACCGGGAGAGTACAATGAGCAGTTCTTC. Translating it yields CASSPLWGALPGEYNEQFF.

This chain joins TRBV28 and TRBJ2-1, with 11 bases that match TRBD1. The CDR3 sequence is 15 residues long. Germline CDR1 is MDHEN and CDR2 is SYDVKM. Unmatched junction bases numbered 8, after V lost 6 bases and J lost 7 bases. The CDR3 DNA is TGTGCCAGCAGATATGGGACAGGGGGTGGTAATGAGCAGTTCTTC. Encoded protein: CASRYGTGGGNEQFF.

This clone was picked up one time. The V and J genes are TRBV11-2 and TRBJ2-2; D unresolved. CDR1 SGHAT and CDR2 FQNNGV come from the germline V gene. The CDR3 is made up of 13 amino acids. Trimming took off 1 base at V and 6 bases at J, with 6 bases between the two ends. The CDR3 DNA follows: TGTGCCAGCAGCTTAGCAGGTGCCGGGGAGCTGTTTTTT. This sequence encodes CASSLAGAGELFF.

This sequence joins TRBV19 and TRBJ2-1; tentative D call: TRBD2 (6 bases). The CDR3 spans 12 residues. Germline V gene sequence: CDR1 LNHDA, CDR2 SQIVND (reference sequence). Trimming left V 7 bases short and J 9 bases short, with 13 bases between. The CDR3 is CASNAGLGEQFF. The CDR3 DNA sequence: TGTGCCAGTAATGCGGGATTGGGTGAGCAGTTCTTC.

This clone was seen only once. This chain connects TRBV30 to TRBJ1-1, with D possibly matching TRBD1 (5 bases). The V end lost 5 bases, the J end lost 7 bases, and 20 bases lay between the germline ends. There are 14 residues in the CDR3. Germline lookup yields CDR1 GTSNPN and CDR2 SVGIG (reference sequence). For the CDR3, the DNA is TGTGCCTGGTCGCGGGGGGTAGGGGTGATTGAAGCTTTCTTT. Encoded protein: CAWSRGVGVIEAFF. The variable domain in full, completed from reference TRBV30 and TRBJ1-1, reads SQTIHQWPATLVQPVGSPLSLECTVEGTSNPNLYWYRQAAGRGLQLLFYSVGIGQISSEVPQNLSASRPQDRQFILSSKKLLLSDSGFYLCAWSRGVGVIEAFFGQGTRLTVV.

This chain connects TRBV29-1 to TRBJ2-7; 11 positions agree with TRBD2. The CDR3 has 16 amino acids. Germline CDR1 SQVTM, CDR2 ANQGSEA. V shed 4 bases and J 1 base; nucleotides not matched to a gene: 9. This CDR3 reads CSVVETSGKGSYEQYF. The CDR3 DNA follows: TGCAGCGTTGTAGAGACTAGCGGGAAGGGGTCCTACGAGCAGTACTTC.